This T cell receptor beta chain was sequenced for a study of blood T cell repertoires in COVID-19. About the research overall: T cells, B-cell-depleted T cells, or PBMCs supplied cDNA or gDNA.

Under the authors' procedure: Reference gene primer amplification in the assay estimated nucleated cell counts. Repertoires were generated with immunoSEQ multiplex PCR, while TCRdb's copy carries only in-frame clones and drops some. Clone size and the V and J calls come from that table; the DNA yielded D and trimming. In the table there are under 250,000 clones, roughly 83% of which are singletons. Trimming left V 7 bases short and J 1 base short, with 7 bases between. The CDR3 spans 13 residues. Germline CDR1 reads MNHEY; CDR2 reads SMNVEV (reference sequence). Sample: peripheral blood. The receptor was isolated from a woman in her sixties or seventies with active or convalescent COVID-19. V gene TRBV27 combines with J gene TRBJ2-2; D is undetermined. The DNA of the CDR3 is TGTGCCAGCATCCGACAGAACACCGGGGAGCTGTTTTTT. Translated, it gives CASIRQNTGELFF.